This T cell receptor beta chain was found in a study of cytomegalovirus exposure and HLA in healthy donors. Study-wide points: A later analysis showed that HLA-associated TCR beta chains had undergone more clonal expansion than equally common others. In a later analysis, common viral pathogens appeared linked to several of the most significant clusters.

CDR1 is SGDLS and CDR2 is YYNGEE in the germline V gene. V lost 3 bases and J lost 1, with 8 bases in between. The CDR3 contains 14 residues. PCR used 60 Vbeta primers and 13 Jbeta primers. Here immunoSEQ multiplex PCR was the method, and the copy in TCRdb shows in-frame clones only, minus some. The table lists 110,000 or so clones, over 65% of them singletons. Comment on this clone: The target antigen is unknown.

The TCR comes from a woman between 35 and 50 years old in good health and CMV-seropositive. This chain uses TRBV9 with TRBJ1-3; D unclear. Sequenced material: PBMCs. For the CDR3, the DNA is TGTGCCAGCAGCGATTTCAGGTCTGGAAACACCATATATTTT. This codes for CASSDFRSGNTIYF.